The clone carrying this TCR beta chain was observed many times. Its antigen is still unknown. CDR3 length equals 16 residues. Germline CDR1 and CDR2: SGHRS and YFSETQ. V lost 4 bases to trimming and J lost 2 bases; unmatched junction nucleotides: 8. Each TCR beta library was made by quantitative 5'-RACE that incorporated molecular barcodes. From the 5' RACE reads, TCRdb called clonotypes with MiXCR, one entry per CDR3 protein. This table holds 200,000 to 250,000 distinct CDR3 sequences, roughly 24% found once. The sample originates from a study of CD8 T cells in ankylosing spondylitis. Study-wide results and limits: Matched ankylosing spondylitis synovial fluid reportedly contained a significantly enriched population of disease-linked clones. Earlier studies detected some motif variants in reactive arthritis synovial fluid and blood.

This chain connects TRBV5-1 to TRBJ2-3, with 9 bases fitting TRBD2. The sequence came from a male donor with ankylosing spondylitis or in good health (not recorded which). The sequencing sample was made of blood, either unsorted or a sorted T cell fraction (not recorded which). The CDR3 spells CASSRRLAESTDTQYF. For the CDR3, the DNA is TGCGCCAGCAGCCGACGACTAGCGGAGTCCACAGATACGCAGTATTTT.